Following are 26 T cell receptor beta chains from one sample sequenced in a study of blood T cell repertoires in COVID-19. Method: immunoSEQ multiplex PCR; TCRdb's copy keeps in-frame clones and lacks some. The sample yields approximately 240,000 clones, around 84% seen once. Sample: peripheral blood. The receptors shown here come from a man aged 45 to 65 who had recovered from COVID-19.

V and J are TRBV27 and TRBJ2-3; possible D gene TRBD1, 6 bases. The CDR3 consists of 17 residues. Germline V gene data show CDR1 as MNHEY and CDR2 as SMNVEV (reference sequence). V was pared by 4 bases and J by 1 base, with 18 bases between. The CDR3 DNA is TGTGCCAGCAGTTCTTTACTACGGGACACGCGCACAGATACGCAGTATTTT. It is translated as CASSSLLRDTRTDTQYF.

CDR3 in amino acids: CASSPSDGLLNEQFF. DNA of the CDR3: TGTGCCAGCAGCCCCTCGGATGGGCTACTCAATGAGCAGTTCTTC. The chain couples TRBV7-6 to TRBJ2-1; D gene ambiguous. In germline, CDR1 is SGHVS, CDR2 FNYEAQ. The CDR3 runs 15 residues. Trimming stripped 5 bases from V and 6 bases from J, with 17 bases between.

The genes are TRBV2 and TRBJ1-5; tentative D call: TRBD1 (6 bases). The V and J ends lost 6 bases and 1 base respectively, with 16 bases between them. Germline V gene sequence: CDR1 SNHLY, CDR2 FYNNEI. CDR3 length: 16 residues. The CDR3 region is CASRRRGGPSNQPQHF. Written as DNA, the CDR3 is TGTGCCAGCAGAAGAAGGGGGGGACCCAGCAATCAGCCCCAGCATTTT. The variable domain in full, completed from reference TRBV2 and TRBJ1-5, reads EPEVTQTPSHQVTQMGQEVILRCVPISNHLYFYWYRQILGQKVEFLVSFYNNEISEKSEIFDDQFSVERPDGSNFTLKIRSTKLEDSAMYFCASRRRGGPSNQPQHFGDGTRLSIL.

The chain combines TRBV9 with TRBJ1-4, with TRBD1 identical over 9 bases. The CDR3 is 16 residues long. With 0 bases clipped from V and 8 bases from J, the junction kept 8 bases outside the gene matches. Germline CDR1 reads SGDLS; CDR2 reads YYNGEE. CDR3 nucleotides: TGTGCCAGCAGCGTAGGGGCCCTGGACAGGGGAGAAAAACTGTTTTTT. This gives the protein CASSVGALDRGEKLFF.

The sample holds one count of this clone. The chain joins TRBV12-3 or TRBV12-4 to TRBJ2-7, with 9 bases fitting TRBD2. This CDR3 is 13 amino acids long. J was trimmed by 1 base and V by 6 bases; bases with no gene match: 1. The CDR3 sequence is CASRLAGSYEQYF. DNA for the CDR3: TGTGCCAGCAGACTAGCGGGTTCCTACGAGCAGTACTTC.

The CDR3 coding sequence is TGTGCCAGCAGTGAGGGTGGAGTTACCCGGCCCCAGCATTTT. Protein: CASSEGGVTRPQHF. The gene calls are TRBV6-1 and TRBJ1-5; D remains unclear. CDR3 size: 14 residues. Germline V gene sequence: CDR1 MNHNS, CDR2 SASEGT. The germline V and J ends were trimmed by 3 bases and 9 bases, with 15 bases remaining between them.

J is TRBJ1-1 and V is TRBV19; D gene uncertain. The CDR3 covers 16 residues. Germline V gives CDR1 LNHDA, CDR2 SQIVND (reference sequence). Trimming cost V 3 bases and J 4 bases, with 18 bases left between them. CDR3 sequence reads: CASSIHWGGRATEAFF. CDR3 nucleotides: TGTGCCAGTAGTATCCACTGGGGTGGGAGGGCCACTGAAGCTTTCTTT.

The chain carries TRBV27 and TRBJ2-7; D gene uncertain. Per germline, CDR1 MNHEY and CDR2 SMNVEV (reference sequence). V was pared by 5 bases and J by 4 bases, with 18 bases between. The CDR3 is 15 residues long. The CDR3 DNA reads TGTGCCAGCAGTCCATCCAACAGAGTTAGATACGAGCAGTACTTC. Translated, it gives CASSPSNRVRYEQYF.

The J gene is TRBJ2-1, the V gene TRBV19; possible D gene TRBD1, 5 bases. Germline V gene sequence: CDR1 LNHDA, CDR2 SQIVND (reference sequence). The ends were cut back, 6 bases at V and 3 bases at J, with 15 bases in the middle. The CDR3 contains 15 residues. DNA of the CDR3: TGTGCCAGTAGGAGCACCCAGGGTGGCTACAATGAGCAGTTCTTC. Translation gives CASRSTQGGYNEQFF.

The rearrangement links TRBV7-8 to TRBJ2-6, with 10 bases identical to TRBD1. The CDR3 is 17 amino acids. Germline V CDR1 and CDR2: SGHVS, FQNEAQ. Trimming took 4 bases from V and 2 from J; bases not matched to a gene: 5. The CDR3 here is CASSSGQGRAGANVLTF. The CDR3 DNA reads TGTGCCAGCAGCTCGGGACAGGGGAGGGCTGGGGCCAACGTCCTGACTTTC. The whole variable domain, remainder taken from reference TRBV7-8 and TRBJ2-6, is GAGVSQSPRYKVAKRGQDVALRCDPISGHVSLFWYQQALGQGPEFLTYFQNEAQLDKSGLPSDRFFAERPEGSVSTLKIQRTQQEDSAVYLCASSSGQGRAGANVLTFGAGSRLTVL.

The genes are TRBV28 and TRBJ1-1; a weak D match, TRBD1 (5 bases). This CDR3 contains 14 residues. Trimming removed 6 bases from V and 0 bases from J, with 11 bases in between. From germline, CDR1 is MDHEN and CDR2 SYDVKM. The CDR3 region has the DNA TGTGCCAGCAGCCCGGGGGGGATGAACACTGAAGCTTTCTTT. Its translation: CASSPGGMNTEAFF.

The chain uses TRBV5-6 and TRBJ1-1, with TRBD1 identical over 7 bases. This CDR3 spans 16 amino acids. Germline trimming cut 1 base from V and 8 bases from J; bases unmatched to any gene: 14. CDR1 is SGHDT and CDR2 is YYEEEE in the germline V gene. The CDR3 DNA follows: TGTGCCAGCAGCTTGCGCTACTCAGGGGGAGGTAAGGAAGCTTTCTTT. The encoded protein is CASSLRYSGGGKEAFF.

The CDR3 coding sequence is TGTGCCAGCAGCCACTCCTACGAGCAGTACTTC. It codes for CASSHSYEQYF. This chain uses TRBV7-2 with TRBJ2-7; D not resolved. The ends were cut back, 5 bases at V and 0 bases at J, with 2 bases in the middle. Germline V gene sequence: CDR1 SGHTA, CDR2 FQGNSA. The CDR3 loop spans 11 amino acids.

V and J are TRBV5-1 and TRBJ2-3, with TRBD1 matching 11 bases. The CDR3 consists of 17 residues. Germline CDR1 and CDR2: SGHRS and YFSETQ. V was pared by 0 bases and J by 2 bases, with 5 bases of the junction left unmatched. CDR3 DNA: TGCGCCAGCAGCTTGGCCGGACAGGGGGCGAACACAGATACGCAGTATTTT. Protein product: CASSLAGQGANTDTQYF.

This clone occurred once. The chain carries TRBV14 and TRBJ1-1; TRBD1 might be the D (6 bases). The V gene's germline CDR1 is SGHDN and CDR2 FVKESK. The CDR3 contains 14 residues. The V end was cut by 4 bases, the J end by 3 bases, with 12 bases between. CDR3 in DNA: TGTGCCAGCAGCCTACAGGACAGTTACACTGAAGCTTTCTTT. It is translated as CASSLQDSYTEAFF. Based on the CDR3 plus reference TRBV14 and TRBJ1-1, the full variable domain is EAGVTQFPSHSVIEKGQTVTLRCDPISGHDNLYWYRRVMGKEIKFLLHFVKESKQDESGMPNNRFLAERTGGTYSTLKVQPAELEDSGVYFCASSLQDSYTEAFFGQGTRLTVV.

This chain uses TRBV12-1 with TRBJ2-7; TRBD2 is taken as the D call from the table, unchecked against the DNA. TRBV12-1 is termed a pseudogene. The CDR3 covers 17 residues. The CDR3 region is CASSFARRDFDSYEQYF. The CDR3 DNA reads TGTGCCAGCAGCTTTGCGAGAAGGGACTTTGACTCCTACGAGCAGTACTTC.

This chain uses TRBV19 with TRBJ2-6; D remains ambiguous. The CDR3 length is 14 residues. Trimming took 7 bases from V and 4 from J, leaving 11 bases between them. Germline lookup yields CDR1 LNHDA and CDR2 SQIVND (reference sequence). Here the CDR3 DNA reads TGTGCCAGTAAGGAACAGTACGGGGCCAACGTCCTGACTTTC. Its translation: CASKEQYGANVLTF.

The table lists this clone with a few counts. V gene TRBV19 combines with J gene TRBJ1-1, with D perhaps matching TRBD1 (5 bases). Germline V gene sequence: CDR1 LNHDA, CDR2 SQIVND (reference sequence). Trimming shortened V by 5 bases and J by 7 bases, and 11 bases separated the two germline ends. The CDR3 covers 12 residues. The CDR3 sequence: CASSFSGGEAFF. DNA of the CDR3: TGTGCCAGTAGTTTCTCGGGGGGTGAAGCTTTCTTT.

The CDR3 coding sequence is TGTGCCAGCAGGTTTGGGGCGCCCATCAACTATGGCTACACCTTC. It translates to CASRFGAPINYGYTF. The chain is built from TRBV12-1 and TRBJ1-2; the D call in the table, TRBD1, was not verified against the DNA. TRBV12-1 corresponds to a pseudogene. The CDR3 loop spans 15 amino acids.

Only one count was recorded for this clone. The V call is TRBV7-2, the J call TRBJ2-7; 8 nucleotides match TRBD2. Germline loops: CDR1 SGHTA, CDR2 FQGNSA. V shed 0 bases, J shed 0 bases, and the junction held 1 base outside the gene matches. The CDR3 loop spans 15 amino acids. The CDR3 spells CASSLAAGASYEQYF. DNA of the CDR3: TGTGCCAGCAGCTTAGCAGCGGGGGCCTCCTACGAGCAGTACTTC.

The genes are TRBV28 and TRBJ1-1, with D maybe TRBD1 (6 bases). V lost 10 bases and J 6 bases, leaving 15 bases between the germline ends. This CDR3 is built from 12 residues. Looked up from germline, CDR1 is MDHEN and CDR2 is SYDVKM. CDR3 amino acids: CATSPDSSEAFF. Here the CDR3 DNA reads TGTGCCACCTCCCCGGACAGTTCTGAAGCTTTCTTT.

V usage is TRBV2 and J usage is TRBJ1-5; 8 bases match TRBD1. Germline CDR1 SNHLY, CDR2 FYNNEI. The ends lost 6 bases at V and 5 bases at J; junction bases unmatched: 12. This CDR3 has 16 amino acids. The CDR3 loop reads CASRQATGVTDQPQHF. The CDR3 DNA sequence: TGTGCCAGCAGGCAAGCGACAGGGGTGACGGATCAGCCCCAGCATTTT.

The CDR3 sequence: CSVSGQGYGYTF. CDR3 sequence (DNA): TGCAGCGTTTCCGGACAGGGCTATGGCTACACCTTC. The chain joins TRBV29-1 to TRBJ1-2, with 8 bases lining up with TRBD1. CDR1 and CDR2 from the germline V gene are SQVTM and ANQGSEA. J was trimmed by 4 bases and V by 5 bases; bases with no gene match: 3. CDR3 length equals 12 residues.

This sequence joins TRBV27 and TRBJ2-1; D may be TRBD2 (5 bases). The germline gives CDR1 MNHEY, CDR2 SMNVEV (reference sequence). This CDR3 contains 13 residues. V dropped 7 bases and J dropped 4 bases, with 11 bases sitting between them. The CDR3 bases are TGTGCCAGCAAAGCCCGAGGGTACAATGAGCAGTTCTTC. This sequence encodes CASKARGYNEQFF.

CDR3: CASSSPGQGVEQYF. The CDR3 DNA is TGTGCCAGCAGTTCCCCGGGACAGGGGGTCGAGCAGTACTTC. This rearrangement joins TRBV6-5 to TRBJ2-7, with 11 bases lining up with TRBD1. Germline lookup yields CDR1 MNHEY and CDR2 SVGAGI. The V and J ends lost 4 bases and 6 bases, in that order; junction bases with no gene match: 5. The CDR3 extends over 14 amino acids.

The chain couples TRBV6-1 to TRBJ2-3; TRBD1 matches at 11 bases. This CDR3 spans 15 amino acids. CDR1 is MNHNS and CDR2 is SASEGT in the germline V gene. Unmatched junction bases numbered 8, after V lost 7 bases and J lost 5 bases. CDR3 in amino acids: CASNTLGQGGDTQYF. The CDR3 bases are TGTGCCAGCAATACGCTGGGACAGGGGGGAGATACGCAGTATTTT.